This T cell receptor (beta chain) is drawn from a study of T cells in Graves' hyperthyroidism and ophthalmopathy (dated 2019 in TCRdb). The study in broad terms: Peripheral blood samples were taken at the time of initial diagnosis, prior to any treatment. To identify distinguishing TCR V-J signatures, a discovery cohort of about 100 patients was used, comprising some 45 with Graves' ophthalmopathy and 57 with stable Graves' hyperthyroidism. TCR Vbeta CDR3 sequencing of around 130 peripheral blood samples (about 45 ophthalmopathy, 70 to 85 hyperthyroidism and approximately 17 progressor patients) is reported in the paper. The study also compared thyroid tissue and blood T-cell repertoires from several Graves' hyperthyroidism patients. Following sampling, methimazole starting at 30 mg daily was given to hyperthyroidism patients, and high-dose intravenous methylprednisolone was given to ophthalmopathy patients. The 100 discovery patients were randomly split 7:3 into training and test sets. Whether ophthalmopathy could be predicted prospectively was tested in an independent validation cohort made up of under 20 hyperthyroidism patients plus 17 patients who later progressed to ophthalmopathy.

Amplification of TCR beta CDR3 regions was carried out from RNA transcripts. The first round of RT-PCR for the TCR CDR3 was performed with the HTBI primer set and the Qiagen OneStep RT-PCR kit. A second multiplex PCR round built the libraries, followed by size selection and purification. Paired-end sequencing of the libraries was performed with 100 bp reads on an Illumina HiSeq2000. In the paper's pipeline: Raw data were processed with SOAPnuke, discarding reads with adapters, uncalled bases, mean Phred below 15, or no exact constant-primer or identifier match. High-quality paired reads were merged using COPE v1.2.5, and each unique nucleotide sequence was defined as a clonotype. MiTCR v1.1 was used to align the clonotypes against IMGT TRBV, TRBD and TRBJ reference segments. Analysis was restricted to V-J combinations with a frequency above 0.0001, which covered roughly 99% of repertoires. The TCS score was defined as the ratio of F50 (clonal expansion) to E x V (chaos), calculated using BLOSUM62-based TCRdist between CDR3 peptides within each V-J. Welch's t-statistics and random forest reduced roughly 530 V-J features to about 13, which were used in a naive Bayes classifier (R e1071). TCRdb took the public reads, trimmed them with fastp at Q25, ran MiXCR for clone calling and kept in-frame beta chains. Each CDR3 protein gets just one entry, which takes the most common genes and DNA from the rows behind it. The V and J calls and clone size come from TCRdb's table, not from the authors' own analysis. This sample gives about 620,000 distinct CDR3 sequences in total; roughly 15% of them show up just once. The ten most abundant clones make up 3.8% of the sample.

CDR1 and CDR2 are drawn from the germline V gene: MDHEN, SYDVKM. V is pared back by 5 bases and J by 6 bases, with 17 bases lying between the germline termini. The CDR3 spans 15 residues, from the cysteine through the phenylalanine. Only the CDR3 portion is preserved as DNA: 45 bases, with reading frame beginning at the first base. Paper-wide results and their limitations: Most expanded thyroid clonotypes (frequency above 0.001) were also found in blood, which suggests that blood repertoires may mirror thyroid immune responses. No statistical method was used to set the sample size in advance, and investigators knew the group allocation. In validation, progression to ophthalmopathy was predicted by the model with about 70% sensitivity and roughly 76% specificity, a median of approximately 6.5 months before onset. In cross-validation, a model built on a 13 V-J signature told ophthalmopathy apart from stable hyperthyroidism with 85% to 90% sensitivity and around 83% specificity, and in testing the same model reached 80%/75%.

Stable Graves' hyperthyroidism was defined as the absence of progression to ophthalmopathy over 18 months of follow-up. Hyperthyroidism patients were newly diagnosed, had a disease duration of under 2 months, and were aged 18 to 65 years. The study excluded patients with uncontrolled infections, other autoimmune diseases, pregnancy or lactation. Clinical symptoms, serum thyroxine and TRAb, thyroid ultrasound, and orbital computed tomography formed the basis for the diagnoses. PBMCs were isolated from about 10 ml of fresh peripheral blood by Ficoll-Paque density gradient centrifugation. Total RNA was extracted with Trizol reagent, and quality was checked on an Agilent 2100 Bioanalyzer. This clonotype came up many times. Its cognate antigen has yet to be identified. It has no much larger one-base neighbor in the sample; base qualities were not kept.

This chain joins TRBV28 to TRBJ1-5; TRBD1 might be the D gene, on 6 matching bases. The specimen was blood. The receptor was isolated from a woman in her 30s with Graves' hyperthyroidism. The CDR3 has the sequence CASSPYFQGLQPQHF. DNA sequence: TGTGCCAGCAGTCCCTACTTCCAGGGGCTTCAGCCCCAGCATTTT. Supplemented by the reference TRBV28 and TRBJ1-5 proteins around the CDR3, the complete variable domain is DVKVTQSSRYLVKRTGEKVFLECVQDMDHENMFWYRQDPGLGLRLIYFSYDVKMKEKGDIPEGYSVSREKKERFSLILESASTNQTSMYLCASSPYFQGLQPQHFGDGTRLSIL.